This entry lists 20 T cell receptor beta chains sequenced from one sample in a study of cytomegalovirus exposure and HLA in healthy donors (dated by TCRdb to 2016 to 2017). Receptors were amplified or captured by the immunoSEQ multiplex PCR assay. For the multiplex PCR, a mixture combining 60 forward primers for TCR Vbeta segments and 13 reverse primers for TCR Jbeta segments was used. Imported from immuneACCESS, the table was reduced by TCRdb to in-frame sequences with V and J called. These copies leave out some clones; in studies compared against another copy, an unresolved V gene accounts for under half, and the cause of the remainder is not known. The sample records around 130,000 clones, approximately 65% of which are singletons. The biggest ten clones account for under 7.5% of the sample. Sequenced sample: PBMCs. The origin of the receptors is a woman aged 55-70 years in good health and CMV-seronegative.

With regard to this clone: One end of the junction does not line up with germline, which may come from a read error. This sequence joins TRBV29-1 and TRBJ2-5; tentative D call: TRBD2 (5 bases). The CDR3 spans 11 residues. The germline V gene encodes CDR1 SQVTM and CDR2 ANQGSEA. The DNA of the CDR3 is TGCAGCGTTCGCGTTGGGGAGACTCAGTACTTC. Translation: CSVRVGETQYF.

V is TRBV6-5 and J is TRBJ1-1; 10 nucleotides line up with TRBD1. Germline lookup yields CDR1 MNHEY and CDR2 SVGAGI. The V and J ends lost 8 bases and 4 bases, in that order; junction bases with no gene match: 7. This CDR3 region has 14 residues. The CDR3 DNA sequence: TGTGCCAGCGTCGACAGGGGGCAGAGCACTGAAGCTTTCTTT. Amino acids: CASVDRGQSTEAFF.

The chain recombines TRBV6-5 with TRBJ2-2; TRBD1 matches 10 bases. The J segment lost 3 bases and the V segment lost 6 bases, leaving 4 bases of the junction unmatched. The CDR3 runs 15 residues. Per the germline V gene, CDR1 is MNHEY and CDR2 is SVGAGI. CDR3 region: CASRGQGLDTGELFF. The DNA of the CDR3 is TGTGCCAGCAGGGGACAGGGGTTGGACACCGGGGAGCTGTTTTTT.

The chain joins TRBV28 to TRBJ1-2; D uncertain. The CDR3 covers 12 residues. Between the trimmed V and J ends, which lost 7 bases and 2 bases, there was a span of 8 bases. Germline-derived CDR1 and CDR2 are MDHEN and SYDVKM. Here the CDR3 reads CASTRENYGYTF. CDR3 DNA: TGTGCCAGCACCCGGGAAAACTATGGCTACACCTTC.

CDR3 sequence reads: CASSQAQSAFF. CDR3 sequence (DNA): TGTGCCAGCAGCCAGGCCCAGTCGGCTTTCTTT. This chain connects TRBV14 to TRBJ1-1; D is ambiguous. V gave up 3 bases and J gave up 11 bases, with 10 bases separating them. Germline CDR1 is SGHDN and CDR2 is FVKESK. The CDR3 is 11 amino acids.

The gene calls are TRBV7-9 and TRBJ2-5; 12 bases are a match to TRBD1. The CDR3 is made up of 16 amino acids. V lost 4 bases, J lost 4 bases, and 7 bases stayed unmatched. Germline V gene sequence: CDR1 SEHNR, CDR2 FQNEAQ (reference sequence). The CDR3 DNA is TGTGCCAGCAGCTCGGGACAGGGGGCCCTCGGAGAGACCCAGTACTTC. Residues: CASSSGQGALGETQYF.

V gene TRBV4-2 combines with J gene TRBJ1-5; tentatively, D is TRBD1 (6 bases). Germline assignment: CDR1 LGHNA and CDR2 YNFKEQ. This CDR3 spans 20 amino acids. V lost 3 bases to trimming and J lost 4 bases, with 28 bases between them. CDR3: CASSQPRPPKQGTPNQPQHF. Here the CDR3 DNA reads TGTGCCAGCAGCCAGCCACGGCCCCCCAAACAGGGTACACCGAATCAGCCCCAGCATTTT.

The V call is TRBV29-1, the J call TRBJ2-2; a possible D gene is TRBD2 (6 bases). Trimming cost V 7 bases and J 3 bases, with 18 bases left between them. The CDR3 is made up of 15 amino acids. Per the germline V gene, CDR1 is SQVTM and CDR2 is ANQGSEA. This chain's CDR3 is CSGRGGAGDTGELFF. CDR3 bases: TGCAGCGGTCGAGGAGGGGCCGGAGACACCGGGGAGCTGTTTTTT.

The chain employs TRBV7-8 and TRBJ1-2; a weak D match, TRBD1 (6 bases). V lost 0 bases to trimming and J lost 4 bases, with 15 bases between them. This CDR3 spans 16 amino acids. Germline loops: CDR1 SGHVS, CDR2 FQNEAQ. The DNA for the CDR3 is TGTGCCAGCAGCTTAGCGCCCCAGGGGTTTGGCTATGGCTACACCTTC. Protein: CASSLAPQGFGYGYTF.

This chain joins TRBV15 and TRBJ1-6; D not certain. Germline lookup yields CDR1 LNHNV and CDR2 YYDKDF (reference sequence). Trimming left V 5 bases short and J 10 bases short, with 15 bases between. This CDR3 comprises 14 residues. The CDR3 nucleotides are TGTGCCACCAGCCTAGTTGATACGTCGTCACCCCTCCACTTT. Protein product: CATSLVDTSSPLHF.

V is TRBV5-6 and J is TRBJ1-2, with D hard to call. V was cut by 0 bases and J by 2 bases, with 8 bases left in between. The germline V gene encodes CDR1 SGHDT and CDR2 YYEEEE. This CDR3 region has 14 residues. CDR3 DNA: TGTGCCAGCAGCTTGGCGGACTTGAACTATGGCTACACCTTC. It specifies CASSLADLNYGYTF.

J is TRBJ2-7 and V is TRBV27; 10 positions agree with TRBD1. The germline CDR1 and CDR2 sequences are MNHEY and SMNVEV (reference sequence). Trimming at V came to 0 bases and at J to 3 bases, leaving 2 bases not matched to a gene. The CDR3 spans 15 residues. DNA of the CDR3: TGTGCCAGCAGTTTATCTGGACAGGGGGTCTACGAGCAGTACTTC. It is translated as CASSLSGQGVYEQYF.

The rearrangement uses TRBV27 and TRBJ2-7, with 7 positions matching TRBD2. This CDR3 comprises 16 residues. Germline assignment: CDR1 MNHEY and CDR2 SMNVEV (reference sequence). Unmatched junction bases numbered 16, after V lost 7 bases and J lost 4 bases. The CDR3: CASKGPGGPKSYEQYF. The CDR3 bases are TGTGCCAGCAAGGGGCCGGGAGGCCCAAAGTCGTACGAGCAGTACTTC.

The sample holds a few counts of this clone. The CDR3 sequence: CASHQEGHYGYTF. CDR3 nucleotides: TGCGCCAGCCATCAGGAGGGGCACTATGGCTACACCTTC. The rearrangement links TRBV10-1 to TRBJ1-2; maybe TRBD1 (5 bases). This CDR3 contains 13 residues. The V gene lost 8 bases and the J gene lost 3 bases, with 13 bases spanning the gap. Germline V gives CDR1 WNHNN, CDR2 SYGVQD (reference sequence).

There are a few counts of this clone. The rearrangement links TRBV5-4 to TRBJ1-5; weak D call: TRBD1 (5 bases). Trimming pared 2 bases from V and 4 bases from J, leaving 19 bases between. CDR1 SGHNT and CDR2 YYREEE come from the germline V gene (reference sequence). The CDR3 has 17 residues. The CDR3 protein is CASSFGGTTDYNQPQHF. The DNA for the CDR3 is TGTGCCAGCAGCTTCGGGGGAACTACGGATTATAATCAGCCCCAGCATTTT.

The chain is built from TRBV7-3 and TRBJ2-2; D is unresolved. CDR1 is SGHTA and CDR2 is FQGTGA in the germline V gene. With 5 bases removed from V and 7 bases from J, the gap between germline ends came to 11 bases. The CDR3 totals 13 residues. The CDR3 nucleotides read TGTGCCAGCAGCACCCGTAGTAACGGGGAGCTGTTTTTT. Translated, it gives CASSTRSNGELFF.

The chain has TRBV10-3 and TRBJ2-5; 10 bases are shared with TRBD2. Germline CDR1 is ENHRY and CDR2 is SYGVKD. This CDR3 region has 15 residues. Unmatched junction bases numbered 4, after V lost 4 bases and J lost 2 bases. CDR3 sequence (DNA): TGTGCCATCAGTGTAGGGACTAGCGTTCAAGAGACCCAGTACTTC. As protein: CAISVGTSVQETQYF.

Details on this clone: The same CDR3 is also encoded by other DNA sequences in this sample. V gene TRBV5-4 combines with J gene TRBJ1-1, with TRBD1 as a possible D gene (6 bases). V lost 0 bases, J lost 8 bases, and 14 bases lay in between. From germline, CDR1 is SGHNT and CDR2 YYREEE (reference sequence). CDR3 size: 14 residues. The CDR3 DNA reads TGTGCCAGCAGCTTGGCGGGAGGGGGTACCGAAGCTTTCTTT. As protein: CASSLAGGGTEAFF.

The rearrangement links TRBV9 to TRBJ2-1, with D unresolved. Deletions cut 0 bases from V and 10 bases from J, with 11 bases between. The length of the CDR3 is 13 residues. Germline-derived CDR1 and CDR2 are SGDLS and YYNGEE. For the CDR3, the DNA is TGTGCCAGCAGCGTAGCTGCGAAAAAAGAGCAGTTCTTC. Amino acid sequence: CASSVAAKKEQFF.

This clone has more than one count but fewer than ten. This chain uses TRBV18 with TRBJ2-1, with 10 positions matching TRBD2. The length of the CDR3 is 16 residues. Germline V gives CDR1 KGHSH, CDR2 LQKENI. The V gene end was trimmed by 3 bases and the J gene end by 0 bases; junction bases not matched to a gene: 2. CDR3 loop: CASSPSSGSSYNEQFF. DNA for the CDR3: TGTGCCAGCTCACCTTCTAGCGGGAGCTCCTACAATGAGCAGTTCTTC. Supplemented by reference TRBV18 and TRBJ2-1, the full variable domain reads NAGVMQNPRHLVRRRGQEARLRCSPMKGHSHVYWYRQLPEEGLKFMVYLQKENIIDESGMPKERFSAEFPKEGPSILRIQQVVRGDSAAYFCASSPSSGSSYNEQFFGPGTRLTVL.